The TCR beta chain described here comes from a study of blood T cell repertoires in COVID-19. The wider study: The United States, Italy and Spain provided the acute and convalescent COVID-19 samples. PBMCs, B-cell-depleted T cells, or T cells provided the cDNA or gDNA that made up the material.

CDR1 and CDR2 from the germline V gene are MNHEY and SVGEGT. Trimming stripped 5 bases from V and 8 bases from J, with 12 bases between. The CDR3 extends over 13 amino acids. Study processing details: Counts of nucleated cells, estimated from reference gene primer amplification, were obtained. Sequencing used immunoSEQ multiplex PCR; TCRdb keeps in-frame clones, though not all of them. V, J and clone size reflect that table, while D and trimming were determined from the DNA. The repertoire holds about 170,000 clones, 70% to 90% seen once, with about 2.1% in the top ten. This chain links TRBV6-2 or TRBV6-3 with TRBJ2-2; TRBD1 is a possible D gene (6 bases). The sequence derives from a man over 45 who had recovered from COVID-19. The material sequenced was peripheral blood. The DNA of the CDR3 is TGTGCCAGCAGTCTCAGGGGCTGGGGGGAGCTGTTTTTT. It codes for CASSLRGWGELFF.